This entry lists 25 T cell receptor beta chains sequenced from one sample in a study of T and B cells in COVID-19 patients. TRB was amplified from about 250-500 ng of blood genomic DNA. BIOMED2 TRB-A/B primer pools were used in multiplex TRB PCR. TCRdb itself ran the multiplex PCR reads through MiXCR, one entry per CDR3 protein. This sample carries 9,000 to 13,000 distinct CDR3 sequences, 33% of them seen once, and the ten largest clones take roughly a sixth. Input material: blood. The receptors derive from a human donor with active COVID-19.

V and J are TRBV6-4 and TRBJ2-7; 7 nucleotides agree with TRBD1. This CDR3 spans 14 amino acids. V was clipped by 5 bases and J by 0 bases; unmatched bases: 4. Looked up from germline, CDR1 is MRHNA and CDR2 is SNTAGT. The CDR3 DNA sequence: TGTGCCAGCAGTATTGACAGGGTCTCCTACGAGCAGTACTTC. It encodes CASSIDRVSYEQYF.

The rearrangement joins TRBV11-1 to TRBJ2-5, with TRBD1 matching 10 bases. CDR1 is SGHAT and CDR2 is FQDESV in the germline V gene (reference sequence). Trimming cost V 6 bases and J 4 bases; bases outside gene matches: 8. This CDR3 is built from 15 residues. The CDR3 here is CASRSLRDRGETQYF. Written as DNA, the CDR3 is TGTGCCAGCAGGTCCCTCCGGGACAGGGGAGAGACCCAGTACTTC.

This clonotype has a handful of counts. The chain uses TRBV20-1 and TRBJ2-7; 7 nucleotides agree with TRBD1. The germline V gene encodes CDR1 DFQATT and CDR2 SNEGSKA (reference sequence). The CDR3 sequence is 11 residues long. The junction had 3 bases not matched to a gene; V was cut back by 3 bases and J by 7 bases. CDR3 bases: TGCAGTGCTAGTCCAGGGGGTGAGCAGTACTTC. It yields the protein CSASPGGEQYF.

In regard to this clonotype: The junction departs from the called germline gene at one end, perhaps through a read error. The gene calls are TRBV5-5 and TRBJ2-7, with a weak D call TRBD1 (6 bases). Germline CDR1 is SGHKS and CDR2 is YYEKEE (reference sequence). This CDR3 is built from 15 residues. This CDR3 reads CASSLTLGTRYEQYF. CDR3 DNA: TGCGCCAGCAGCTTGACGCTCGGGACACGCTACGAGCAGTACTTC.

Only a few counts were recorded for this clonotype. The chain employs TRBV19 and TRBJ1-1; the match to TRBD1 covers 8 bases. The trim removed 2 bases at V and 4 bases at J, leaving 6 bases unmatched. The CDR3 is made up of 15 amino acids. CDR1 is LNHDA, CDR2 SQIVND, per germline (reference sequence). The CDR3 is CASSIQGARGTEAFF. The CDR3 nucleotides read TGTGCCAGTAGTATACAGGGGGCCCGTGGCACTGAAGCTTTCTTT.

The genes are TRBV11-1 and TRBJ1-1, with 7 bases aligning to TRBD1. Germline V gives CDR1 SGHAT, CDR2 FQDESV (reference sequence). This CDR3 comprises 11 residues. V lost 2 bases and J lost 10; bases outside the gene matches: 1. CDR3 coding DNA: TGTGCCAGCAGCTTATACAGGGGAGCTTTCTTT. It yields the protein CASSLYRGAFF.

The rearrangement joins TRBV11-1 to TRBJ1-1; D is unclear. Trimming took 5 bases from V and 3 from J, leaving 10 bases between them. There are 13 residues in the CDR3. Looked up from germline, CDR1 is SGHAT and CDR2 is FQDESV (reference sequence). CDR3 nucleotides: TGTGCCAGCAGCCAAGGCTGGGACACTGAAGCTTTCTTT. It codes for CASSQGWDTEAFF. Using reference TRBV11-1 and TRBJ1-1 for the parts outside the CDR3, the full variable domain is EAEVAQSPRYKITEKSQAVAFWCDPISGHATLYWYRQILGQGPELLVQFQDESVVDDSQLPKDRFSAERLKGVDSTLKIQPAELGDSAMYLCASSQGWDTEAFFGQGTRLTVV.

In its sample, this clonotype is medium-sized. This chain uses TRBV6-5 with TRBJ2-1, with D perhaps matching TRBD1 (6 bases). Germline CDR1 is MNHEY and CDR2 is SVGAGI. The CDR3 covers 14 residues. Trimming removed 7 bases at V and 7 bases at J, with 17 bases between. CDR3 in amino acids: CASTRPGHVNEQFF. CDR3 sequence (DNA): TGTGCCAGCACTCGACCGGGACACGTAAATGAGCAGTTCTTC.

This clonotype occurred once. The CDR3 DNA sequence: TGCAGTGCTAGGACTGCTAGCACAGATACGCAGTATTTT. Translated: CSARTASTDTQYF. The genes are TRBV20-1 and TRBJ2-3, with D unresolved. The germline gives CDR1 DFQATT, CDR2 SNEGSKA (reference sequence). CDR3 length: 13 amino acids. V lost 3 bases and J 0 bases, leaving 7 bases between the germline ends.

V and J are TRBV12-3 or TRBV12-4 and TRBJ1-2; D call uncertain. V lost 5 bases to trimming and J lost 7 bases, with 17 bases between them. This CDR3 spans 14 amino acids. As DNA, the CDR3 is TGTGCCAGCAGTAAAGGGTTGGGGTTGTCTGGCTACACCTTC. Protein: CASSKGLGLSGYTF.

This clonotype was picked up a small number of times. The rearrangement joins TRBV5-6 to TRBJ2-1; a weak D match, TRBD1 (6 bases). The CDR3 spans 16 residues. Trimming took 5 bases from V and 5 from J, leaving 20 bases between them. Germline V lookup: CDR1 SGHDT, CDR2 YYEEEE. For the CDR3, the DNA is TGTGCCAGCAGGCCGTTCGGACAGAGGAGGCACAATGAGCAGTTCTTC. This gives the protein CASRPFGQRRHNEQFF.

This clonotype has a single count. This sequence joins TRBV6-2 or TRBV6-3 and TRBJ1-1, with 7 positions matching TRBD1. Unmatched junction bases numbered 9, after V lost 6 bases and J lost 11 bases. The CDR3 spans 12 residues. Per the germline V gene, CDR1 is MNHEY and CDR2 is SVGEGT. CDR3 sequence (DNA): TGTGCCAGCAGCTGGACAGGTGACAGGGCTTTCTTT. It encodes CASSWTGDRAFF.

Points on this clonotype: Sequence at one end of the junction differs from germline and may be a read error. This chain joins TRBV5-6 and TRBJ2-1; no definite D call. This CDR3 has 13 amino acids. Germline V CDR1 and CDR2: SGHDT, YYEEEE. This CDR3 reads CARSLEQPYEQFF. The CDR3 DNA reads as TGTGCCAGAAGCTTGGAGCAGCCCTACGAGCAGTTCTTC. The full variable domain, in which reference TRBV5-6 and TRBJ2-1 provide the parts outside the CDR3, is DAGVTQSPTHLIKTRGQQVTLRCSPKSGHDTVSWYQQALGQGPQFIFQYYEEEERQRGNFPDRFSGHQFPNYSSELNVNALLLGDSALYLCARSLEQPYEQFFGPGTRLTVL.

V and J are TRBV6-5 and TRBJ1-2; perhaps TRBD1 as D (5 bases). This CDR3 spans 12 amino acids. The V gene's germline CDR1 is MNHEY and CDR2 SVGAGI. The V end lost 8 bases, the J end lost 7 bases, and 14 bases lay between the germline ends. CDR3 loop: CASGRTSAGYTF. Written as DNA, the CDR3 is TGTGCCAGCGGGAGGACATCCGCTGGCTACACCTTC.

This clonotype was found a few times. The chain joins TRBV7-4 to TRBJ2-7, with D perhaps matching TRBD1 (7 bases). From germline, CDR1 is SGHVT and CDR2 SQSDAQ. The V end lost 5 bases, the J end lost 7 bases, and 12 bases lay between the germline ends. This CDR3 has 12 residues. CDR3 coding DNA: TGTGCCAGCAGCCCCCCAGGGGGGGAGCAGTACTTC. This translates into CASSPPGGEQYF. The entire variable domain, with the rest obtained from reference TRBV7-4 and TRBJ2-7, is as follows: GAGVSQSPRYKVAKRGRDVALRCDSISGHVTLYWYRQTLGQGSEVLTYSQSDAQRDKSGRPSGRFSAERPERSVSTLKIQRTEQGDSAVYLCASSPPGGEQYFGPGTRLTVT.

This chain connects TRBV5-6 to TRBJ2-3, with D perhaps being TRBD1 or TRBD2 (5 bases each). CDR1 is SGHDT and CDR2 is YYEEEE in the germline V gene. V was clipped by 3 bases and J by 4 bases, with 18 bases between them. The CDR3 totals 16 residues. CDR3 protein: CASSCPPGATADTQYF. CDR3 nucleotides: TGTGCCAGCAGCTGTCCCCCCGGGGCAACGGCAGATACGCAGTATTTT.

Only a few counts were recorded for this clonotype. The CDR3 loop reads CASSLPDGETQYF. The CDR3 DNA follows: TGTGCCAGCAGCTTGCCAGACGGAGAGACCCAGTACTTC. V gene TRBV5-4 combines with J gene TRBJ2-5; D not resolved. This CDR3 has 13 residues. Deletions cut 1 base from V and 4 bases from J, with 8 bases between. In germline, CDR1 is SGHNT, CDR2 YYREEE (reference sequence).

This clonotype appeared a few times. V gene TRBV6-5 combines with J gene TRBJ2-1; D possibly corresponds to TRBD2 (6 bases). The CDR3 has 16 residues. Germline values: CDR1 MNHEY, CDR2 SVGAGI. V dropped 6 bases and J dropped 8 bases, with 23 bases sitting between them. Here the CDR3 reads CASSKIRTAGLDEQFF. CDR3 DNA sequence: TGTGCCAGCAGCAAGATCCGGACGGCGGGGCTCGATGAGCAGTTCTTC.

The chain combines TRBV6-1 with TRBJ1-1; TRBD1 agrees at 7 bases. The CDR3 is made up of 14 amino acids. The J segment lost 4 bases and the V segment lost 7 bases, leaving 9 bases of the junction unmatched. CDR1 and CDR2 (germline): MNHNS, SASEGT. The CDR3 protein is CASTLYRGRTEAFF. The DNA for the CDR3 is TGTGCCAGCACCCTATACAGGGGTCGCACTGAAGCTTTCTTT.

In this sample, this clonotype turned up a few times. CDR3 coding DNA: TGTGCCAGCAGCTTGAACAGGGGGGCCTCGAGGTTTTTT. It codes for CASSLNRGASRFF. The rearrangement joins TRBV5-6 to TRBJ1-4, with 8 bases that match TRBD1. The germline V gene encodes CDR1 SGHDT and CDR2 YYEEEE. This CDR3 spans 13 amino acids. The V segment lost 1 base and the J segment 16 bases; nucleotides outside the gene matches: 9. Full variable domain (rest looked up from reference TRBV5-6 and TRBJ1-4): DAGVTQSPTHLIKTRGQQVTLRCSPKSGHDTVSWYQQALGQGPQFIFQYYEEEERQRGNFPDRFSGHQFPNYSSELNVNALLLGDSALYLCASSLNRGASRFFGSGTQLSVL.

This clonotype was picked up a small number of times. V and J are TRBV5-5 and TRBJ1-6; D perhaps matches TRBD1 (6 bases). The V gene's germline CDR1 is SGHKS and CDR2 YYEKEE (reference sequence). V lost 1 base and J lost 5, with 10 bases in between. There are 15 residues in the CDR3. CDR3 sequence reads: CASSLRGNDNSPLHF. DNA for the CDR3: TGTGCCAGCAGCTTGAGGGGGAACGATAATTCACCCCTCCACTTT. Supplemented by reference TRBV5-5 and TRBJ1-6, the full variable domain reads DAGVTQSPTHLIKTRGQQVTLRCSPISGHKSVSWYQQVLGQGPQFIFQYYEKEERGRGNFPDRFSARQFPNYSSELNVNALLLGDSALYLCASSLRGNDNSPLHFGNGTRLTVT.

The chain recombines TRBV12-3 or TRBV12-4 with TRBJ1-5; D not resolved. Trimming stripped 2 bases from V and 0 bases from J, with 11 bases between. The CDR3 sequence is 16 residues long. The CDR3 is CASSLSGFSSNQPQHF. CDR3 bases: TGTGCCAGCAGTTTAAGCGGATTCAGTAGCAATCAGCCCCAGCATTTT.

This clonotype rates as medium-sized. The chain joins TRBV12-3 or TRBV12-4 to TRBJ2-1; 10 bases line up with TRBD2. This CDR3 is built from 15 residues. J gave up 4 bases and V 8 bases, and 8 bases lay outside the gene matches. The CDR3 region has the DNA TGTGCCAGCTCCAGAACTAGCGGGATGTACAATGAGCAGTTCTTC. It codes for CASSRTSGMYNEQFF.

By share of the sample, this clonotype is medium-sized. The chain is built from TRBV5-6 and TRBJ2-7, with 9 positions matching TRBD1. V was clipped by 1 base and J by 5 bases; unmatched bases: 7. CDR1 is SGHDT, CDR2 YYEEEE, per germline. There are 15 residues in the CDR3. CDR3 nucleotides: TGTGCCAGCAGCTTGCCATGGGACAGGGTCAACGAGCAGTACTTC. This gives the protein CASSLPWDRVNEQYF.

V usage is TRBV19 and J usage is TRBJ2-1; TRBD2 agrees at 12 bases. Germline trimming cut 3 bases from V and 6 bases from J; bases unmatched to any gene: 6. Germline V gives CDR1 LNHDA, CDR2 SQIVND (reference sequence). The CDR3 loop spans 16 amino acids. The CDR3 loop reads CASSIPGLAGSNEQFF. CDR3 in DNA: TGTGCCAGTAGTATTCCAGGACTAGCGGGGAGCAATGAGCAGTTCTTC.